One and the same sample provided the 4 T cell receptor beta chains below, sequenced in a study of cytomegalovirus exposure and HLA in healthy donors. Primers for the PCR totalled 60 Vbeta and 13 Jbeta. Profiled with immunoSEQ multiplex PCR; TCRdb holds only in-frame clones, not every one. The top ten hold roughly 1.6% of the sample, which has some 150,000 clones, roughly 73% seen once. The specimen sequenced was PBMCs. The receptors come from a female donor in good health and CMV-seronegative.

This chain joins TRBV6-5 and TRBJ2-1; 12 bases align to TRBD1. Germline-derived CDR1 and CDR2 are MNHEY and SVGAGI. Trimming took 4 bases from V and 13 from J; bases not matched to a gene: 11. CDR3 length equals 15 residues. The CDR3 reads CASSSRTGTGGPQFF. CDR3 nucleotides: TGTGCCAGCAGTTCCCGAACAGGGACAGGGGGCCCTCAGTTCTTC.

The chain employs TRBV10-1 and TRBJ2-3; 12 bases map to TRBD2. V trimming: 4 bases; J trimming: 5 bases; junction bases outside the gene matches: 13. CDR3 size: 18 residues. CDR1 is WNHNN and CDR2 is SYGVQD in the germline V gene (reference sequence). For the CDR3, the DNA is TGCGCCAGCAGTGCCATCGCACTAGCGGGGGGTGGAAGAGATACGCAGTATTTT. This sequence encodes CASSAIALAGGGRDTQYF.

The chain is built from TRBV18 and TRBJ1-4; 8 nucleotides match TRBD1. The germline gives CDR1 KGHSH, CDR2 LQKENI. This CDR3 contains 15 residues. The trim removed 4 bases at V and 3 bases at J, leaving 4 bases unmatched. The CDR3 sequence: CASSLQTGANEKLFF. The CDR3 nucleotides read TGTGCCAGCTCACTCCAGACAGGGGCTAATGAAAAACTGTTTTTT. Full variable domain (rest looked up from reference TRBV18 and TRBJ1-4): NAGVMQNPRHLVRRRGQEARLRCSPMKGHSHVYWYRQLPEEGLKFMVYLQKENIIDESGMPKERFSAEFPKEGPSILRIQQVVRGDSAAYFCASSLQTGANEKLFFGSGTQLSVL.

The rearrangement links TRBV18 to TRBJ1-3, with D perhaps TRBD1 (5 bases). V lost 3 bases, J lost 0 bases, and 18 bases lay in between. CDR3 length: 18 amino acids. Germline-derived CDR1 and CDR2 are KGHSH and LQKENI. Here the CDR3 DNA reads TGTGCCAGCTCACCCATAGGGCCAGGACACCCCTCTGGAAACACCATATATTTT. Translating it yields CASSPIGPGHPSGNTIYF.